This T cell receptor (beta chain) is drawn from a study of CD8 T cells in ankylosing spondylitis. TCRdb independently ran MiXCR on the 5' RACE reads; one entry per CDR3 protein. The sample has approximately 540,000 distinct CDR3 sequences, 9.5% to 15% seen once. Regarding this clonotype: What it binds is unknown.

Study conclusions and caveats: Disease-linked clones displayed a CD8+ phenotype and appeared relatively rarely in peripheral blood. One TCR beta motif, made up of under ten highly homologous variants, appeared characteristic of ankylosing spondylitis blood.

The germline V gene encodes CDR1 LNHNV and CDR2 YYDKDF (reference sequence). The CDR3 extends over 14 amino acids. Between the trimmed V and J ends, which lost 4 bases and 11 bases, there was a span of 20 bases. The receptor's source is a male donor with ankylosing spondylitis. Sequencing used blood, either unsorted or a sorted T cell fraction (not recorded which). The chain couples TRBV15 to TRBJ1-1, with D possibly matching TRBD1 (6 bases). CDR3 DNA: TGTGCCACCAGCAATAGGGGGGTCGGTGTTGGGGCTTTCTTT. Protein sequence: CATSNRGVGVGAFF.